The following is a T cell receptor (beta chain) sequence with its context. This record belongs to a study of T cells after somatic rescue of genetic block. Germline V gene data show CDR1 as SGHDT and CDR2 as YYEEEE. CDR3 length: 13 amino acids. V lost 0 bases and J lost 0, with 3 bases in between. Profiled with immunoSEQ multiplex PCR; TCRdb holds only in-frame clones, not every one. The sample holds approximately 88,000 clones; around 89% are singletons and the top ten take around 1.6%. The sequence was obtained from a woman under 30. The genes are TRBV5-6 and TRBJ1-1; D is ambiguous. The sample comprised peripheral blood mononuclear cells (PBMCs). The CDR3 DNA follows: TGTGCCAGCAGCTTGGTTCTGAACACTGAAGCTTTCTTT. It codes for CASSLVLNTEAFF.